This TCR beta chain was obtained from a study of blood T cell repertoires in COVID-19. Study at large: COVID-19 samples, acute and convalescent, were from the United States, Italy and Spain. In each case, the material was cDNA or gDNA derived from T cells, B-cell-depleted T cells, or PBMCs.

Original methodology: Amplification with reference gene primers provided the estimates of nucleated cell counts. The method was immunoSEQ multiplex PCR; TCRdb's version includes in-frame clones alone and lacks a portion of them. The DNA was the basis for D and trimming; V, J and clone size are from that table. The table lists about 71,000 clones, roughly nine tenths of them singletons. The V end was cut by 0 bases, the J end by 2 bases, with 8 bases between. Germline CDR1 is SNHLY and CDR2 is FYNNEI. The CDR3 totals 14 residues. The chain uses TRBV2 and TRBJ2-7; unclear D gene. The source of this sequence is a woman younger than 30 with acute or convalescent COVID-19. The sequenced sample was peripheral blood. This CDR3 reads CASSEAVRTYEQYF. The CDR3 region has the DNA TGTGCCAGCAGTGAAGCTGTCAGGACCTACGAGCAGTACTTC.